These T cell receptor beta chains were read from a single sample in a study of post-analysis software for immune sequencing data. TCRdb re-called the PCR reads through MiXCR, storing one row per CDR3 protein. The sample carries about 540,000 distinct CDR3 sequences, around a third recorded once. Sequencing was performed on blood. The receptor source for this set is a girl aged 2-17 years with multiple sclerosis. Both conserved end residues are part of each CDR3. The order of the fields is V gene, D gene, J gene, clone size, CDR3 DNA, CDR3 protein. D genes are given only for firm matches. The listing skips clone size in some rows; elsewhere it reads once, few, many or a size class.

v_call: TRBV6-5; d_call: .; j_call: TRBJ2-5; clone_size: few; cdr3_nt: TGTGCCAGCACCGCCCCAGGGGTAGGAGAGACCCAGTACTTC; cdr3_aa: CASTAPGVGETQYF
v_call: TRBV10-1; d_call: .; j_call: TRBJ1-1; clone_size: .; cdr3_nt: TGCGCCAGCGGTTTCGGACAGAACACTGAAGCTTTCTTT; cdr3_aa: CASGFGQNTEAFF
v_call: TRBV5-1; d_call: .; j_call: TRBJ2-1; clone_size: few; cdr3_nt: TGCGCCAGCAGCTTATCCCTCAATGAGCAGTTCTTC; cdr3_aa: CASSLSLNEQFF
v_call: TRBV6-6; d_call: .; j_call: TRBJ2-5; clone_size: few; cdr3_nt: TGTGCCAGCAAGAATCCGGTCCAAGAGACCCAGTACTTC; cdr3_aa: CASKNPVQETQYF
v_call: TRBV4-1; d_call: .; j_call: TRBJ1-5; clone_size: .; cdr3_nt: TGCGCCAGCAGCCAACGACCGCTTACAGGAGAGTATAGCAATCAGCCCCAGCATTTT; cdr3_aa: CASSQRPLTGEYSNQPQHF
v_call: TRBV27; d_call: .; j_call: TRBJ1-2; clone_size: .; cdr3_nt: TGTGCCAGCGGCGCGCCGGGACCCTCCCGGGCTAACTATGGCTACACCTTC; cdr3_aa: CASGAPGPSRANYGYTF
v_call: TRBV5-1; d_call: .; j_call: TRBJ2-7; clone_size: many; cdr3_nt: TGCGCCAGCAGCCCGGGGGGGACAGGAAGTTCAAACGAGCAGTACTTC; cdr3_aa: CASSPGGTGSSNEQYF
v_call: TRBV4-1; d_call: TRBD2; j_call: TRBJ2-1; clone_size: few; cdr3_nt: TGCGCCAGCAGCGGTTGGACTAGCGGGGGGAGCAACCCTATGAATGAGCAGTTCTTC; cdr3_aa: CASSGWTSGGSNPMNEQFF
v_call: TRBV6-5; d_call: TRBD2; j_call: TRBJ2-3; clone_size: few; cdr3_nt: TGTGCCAGCCGGGGGAGCGGGGAGTACACAGATACGCAGTATTTT; cdr3_aa: CASRGSGEYTDTQYF
v_call: TRBV5-1; d_call: .; j_call: TRBJ2-7; clone_size: few; cdr3_nt: TGCGCCAGCAGCTTGACAGCCTACGAGCAGTACTTC; cdr3_aa: CASSLTAYEQYF
v_call: TRBV11-2; d_call: .; j_call: TRBJ2-3; clone_size: few; cdr3_nt: TGTGCCAGCAGCCCCTTGGGACGGTGGGGAAGCACAGATACGCAGTATTTT; cdr3_aa: CASSPLGRWGSTDTQYF
v_call: TRBV24-1; d_call: TRBD2; j_call: TRBJ2-1; clone_size: .; cdr3_nt: TGTGCCGCCAGTGTAGCGGGGTCCTACAATGAGCAGTTCTTC; cdr3_aa: CAASVAGSYNEQFF
v_call: TRBV29-1; d_call: TRBD1; j_call: TRBJ2-7; clone_size: few; cdr3_nt: TGCAGCGTTGAAATCCGTCAGGGGGTTCCCTACGAGCAGTACTTC; cdr3_aa: CSVEIRQGVPYEQYF
v_call: TRBV10-3; d_call: .; j_call: TRBJ1-6; clone_size: .; cdr3_nt: TGTGCCATCAGCTCAGGGGTTTCACCCCTCCACTTT; cdr3_aa: CAISSGVSPLHF
v_call: TRBV12-3/TRBV12-4; d_call: TRBD1; j_call: TRBJ1-2; clone_size: .; cdr3_nt: TGTGCCAGCAGTTTAGGGACAGGGGGCGCGGGTAACTATGGCTACACCTTC; cdr3_aa: CASSLGTGGAGNYGYTF
v_call: TRBV5-1; d_call: .; j_call: TRBJ1-2; clone_size: few; cdr3_nt: TGCGCCAGCAGCTTGGAGGTCTCGATCTATGGCTACACCTTC; cdr3_aa: CASSLEVSIYGYTF
v_call: TRBV29-1; d_call: .; j_call: TRBJ1-6; clone_size: many; cdr3_nt: TGCAGCGTTATGCAGGGACTCAATTCACCCCTCCACTTT; cdr3_aa: CSVMQGLNSPLHF
v_call: TRBV28; d_call: .; j_call: TRBJ2-2; clone_size: few; cdr3_nt: TGTGCCAGCAGTTGGGCGGCTAACACCGGGGAGCTGTTTTTT; cdr3_aa: CASSWAANTGELFF
v_call: TRBV12-3/TRBV12-4; d_call: TRBD2; j_call: TRBJ2-5; clone_size: .; cdr3_nt: TGTGCCAGCGGGTGGACTAGCGGGGAAGAGACCCAGTACTTC; cdr3_aa: CASGWTSGEETQYF
v_call: TRBV5-1; d_call: TRBD1; j_call: TRBJ2-4; clone_size: .; cdr3_nt: TGCGCCAGCAGCTTTGGAGGGACAGGTCAAAACATTCAGTACTTC; cdr3_aa: CASSFGGTGQNIQYF
v_call: TRBV20-1; d_call: TRBD1; j_call: TRBJ2-5; clone_size: .; cdr3_nt: TGCAGTGCTAGTTCCCCCGACAGGGGAAGAGAGACCCAGTACTTC; cdr3_aa: CSASSPDRGRETQYF
v_call: TRBV9; d_call: .; j_call: TRBJ1-1; clone_size: few; cdr3_nt: TGTGCCAGCAGCCCCCGCCTCCAGAACACTGAAGCTTTCTTT; cdr3_aa: CASSPRLQNTEAFF
v_call: TRBV29-1; d_call: TRBD2; j_call: TRBJ2-3; clone_size: .; cdr3_nt: TGCAGCGTTTCCGGGACTAGCGGCACAGATGCGCAGTATTTT; cdr3_aa: CSVSGTSGTDAQYF
v_call: TRBV7-2; d_call: .; j_call: TRBJ2-1; clone_size: .; cdr3_nt: TGTGCCAGCAGCCCCCCAGACAATGAGCAGTTCTTC; cdr3_aa: CASSPPDNEQFF
v_call: TRBV9; d_call: .; j_call: TRBJ2-7; clone_size: many; cdr3_nt: TGTGCCAGCAGCGTAGCTACGGGTTTTATGCCCTACGAGCAGTACTTC; cdr3_aa: CASSVATGFMPYEQYF
v_call: TRBV7-8; d_call: .; j_call: TRBJ2-5; clone_size: .; cdr3_nt: TGTGCCAGCAGCTTAGTAAGGGGGGTCCAAGAGACCCAGTACTTC; cdr3_aa: CASSLVRGVQETQYF
v_call: TRBV5-1; d_call: .; j_call: TRBJ1-1; clone_size: .; cdr3_nt: TGCGCCAGCAGCCCGGGTCTTTCAAACACTGAAGCTTTCTTT; cdr3_aa: CASSPGLSNTEAFF
v_call: TRBV2; d_call: .; j_call: TRBJ1-6; clone_size: .; cdr3_nt: TGTGCCAGCAGTGGAGACAGTTTCAATTCACCCCTCCACTTT; cdr3_aa: CASSGDSFNSPLHF
v_call: TRBV20-1; d_call: TRBD2; j_call: TRBJ2-3; clone_size: .; cdr3_nt: TGCAGTGCTAGGATGGGGGGGGACACAGATACGCAGTATTTT; cdr3_aa: CSARMGGDTDTQYF
v_call: TRBV27; d_call: .; j_call: TRBJ1-6; clone_size: few; cdr3_nt: TGTGCCAGCAGTTTCCGGACAGTCTTCTCCTATAATTCACCCCTCCACTTT; cdr3_aa: CASSFRTVFSYNSPLHF
v_call: TRBV4-1; d_call: .; j_call: TRBJ2-5; clone_size: .; cdr3_nt: TGCGCCAGCAGCCAGGAACAGGGAAGGGTGACCCAGTACTTC; cdr3_aa: CASSQEQGRVTQYF
v_call: TRBV7-9; d_call: .; j_call: TRBJ2-1; clone_size: few; cdr3_nt: TGTGCCAGCAGCCCCTCTACGGGAGAGGGATACAATGAGCAGTTCTTC; cdr3_aa: CASSPSTGEGYNEQFF
v_call: TRBV6-2/TRBV6-3; d_call: .; j_call: TRBJ1-2; clone_size: few; cdr3_nt: TGTGCCAGCAGTTACTCCTCGGGCTACACCTTC; cdr3_aa: CASSYSSGYTF
v_call: TRBV29-1; d_call: .; j_call: TRBJ1-4; clone_size: .; cdr3_nt: TGCAGCGCCCTTATAACTAATGAAAAACTGTTTTTT; cdr3_aa: CSALITNEKLFF
v_call: TRBV5-1; d_call: .; j_call: TRBJ2-7; clone_size: .; cdr3_nt: TGCGCCAGCAGCCCCCGGAGGGGTAGTTCCCCCTACGAGCAGTACTTC; cdr3_aa: CASSPRRGSSPYEQYF
v_call: TRBV13; d_call: TRBD2; j_call: TRBJ2-3; clone_size: few; cdr3_nt: TGTGCCAGCAGCACCAGGACTAGCGGGGGTACAGATACGCAGTATTTT; cdr3_aa: CASSTRTSGGTDTQYF
v_call: TRBV3-1; d_call: .; j_call: TRBJ1-1; clone_size: .; cdr3_nt: TGTGCCAGCAGCCATAAGGGGCTTGAAGCTTTCTTT; cdr3_aa: CASSHKGLEAFF
v_call: TRBV3-1; d_call: .; j_call: TRBJ2-7; clone_size: .; cdr3_nt: TGTGCCAGCAGCCTTGCAACAGGCTACGAGCAGTACTTC; cdr3_aa: CASSLATGYEQYF
v_call: TRBV7-8; d_call: TRBD2; j_call: TRBJ2-7; clone_size: .; cdr3_nt: TGTGCCAGCAGCTCTCGGGGCGGGGGGGTCTACGAGCAGTACTTC; cdr3_aa: CASSSRGGGVYEQYF
v_call: TRBV20-1; d_call: .; j_call: TRBJ2-1; clone_size: few; cdr3_nt: TGCAGTGCTAGTGGAATCTGGACTAAATACAATGAGCAGTTCTTC; cdr3_aa: CSASGIWTKYNEQFF
v_call: TRBV29-1; d_call: TRBD1; j_call: TRBJ1-2; clone_size: .; cdr3_nt: TGCAGCGCATGGGTGGGACAGGGACTTTTCGGCTATGGCTACACCTTC; cdr3_aa: CSAWVGQGLFGYGYTF
v_call: TRBV3-1; d_call: .; j_call: TRBJ2-5; clone_size: .; cdr3_nt: TGTGCCAGCAGCCACCTCGCCGAAGAGACCCAGTACTTC; cdr3_aa: CASSHLAEETQYF
v_call: TRBV10-3; d_call: TRBD1; j_call: TRBJ2-5; clone_size: .; cdr3_nt: TGTGCCATCACCGCGGGGACAGGACGGGGAGAGACCCAGTACTTC; cdr3_aa: CAITAGTGRGETQYF
v_call: TRBV7-8; d_call: .; j_call: TRBJ2-6; clone_size: few; cdr3_nt: TGTGCCAGCAGCCCCCCTAAGGGCCCCGGGGCCAACGTCCTGACTTTC; cdr3_aa: CASSPPKGPGANVLTF
v_call: TRBV4-1; d_call: .; j_call: TRBJ2-6; clone_size: .; cdr3_nt: TGCGCCACCCGGGACCTCTTTGGGTGGGCCAACGTCCTGACTTTC; cdr3_aa: CATRDLFGWANVLTF
v_call: TRBV10-3; d_call: TRBD1; j_call: TRBJ2-3; clone_size: once; cdr3_nt: TGTGCCATCAGTGGACCGGACAGGGACCCTACAGATACGCAGTATTTT; cdr3_aa: CAISGPDRDPTDTQYF
v_call: TRBV2; d_call: .; j_call: TRBJ2-1; clone_size: .; cdr3_nt: TGTGCCAGCATTACGGCCCCTCCGAATGAGCAGTTCTTC; cdr3_aa: CASITAPPNEQFF
v_call: TRBV6-5; d_call: .; j_call: TRBJ1-5; clone_size: few; cdr3_nt: TGTGCCAGCGCAGCTTATAGCAATCAGCCCCAGCATTTT; cdr3_aa: CASAAYSNQPQHF
v_call: TRBV6-6; d_call: .; j_call: TRBJ1-5; clone_size: .; cdr3_nt: TGTGCCGGCAGTTACTCGAAAGGGAGCTACCAGCCCCAGCATTTT; cdr3_aa: CAGSYSKGSYQPQHF
v_call: TRBV28; d_call: TRBD2; j_call: TRBJ2-1; clone_size: .; cdr3_nt: TGTGCCAGCAGTTTGGGGACTAGATGGGCACCGCGGGACAATGAGCAGTTCTTC; cdr3_aa: CASSLGTRWAPRDNEQFF
v_call: TRBV5-1; d_call: .; j_call: TRBJ2-7; clone_size: few; cdr3_nt: TGCGCCAGCAGCTTGGCGGCGAGAGGAAGCCTCTTCTACGAGCAGTACTTC; cdr3_aa: CASSLAARGSLFYEQYF
v_call: TRBV2; d_call: .; j_call: TRBJ2-7; clone_size: .; cdr3_nt: TGTGCCAGCAGTGAGGAGTACGAGCAGTACTTC; cdr3_aa: CASSEEYEQYF
v_call: TRBV6-5; d_call: TRBD1; j_call: TRBJ1-1; clone_size: .; cdr3_nt: TGTGCCAGTAACAGGGGCACTGAAGCTTTCTTT; cdr3_aa: CASNRGTEAFF
v_call: TRBV6-1; d_call: .; j_call: TRBJ1-2; clone_size: few; cdr3_nt: TGTGCCAGCAGTGAAACACTAACTGACAAACCCCGCGGTATTCCCAGGGACTATGGCTACACCTTC; cdr3_aa: CASSETLTDKPRGIPRDYGYTF
v_call: TRBV20-1; d_call: .; j_call: TRBJ2-1; clone_size: few; cdr3_nt: TGCAGTGCCAGACAAAGTGACGGACGTAGCGACCGCGATGAGCAGTTCTTC; cdr3_aa: CSARQSDGRSDRDEQFF
v_call: TRBV11-2; d_call: .; j_call: TRBJ1-4; clone_size: .; cdr3_nt: TGTGCCACCGGGGCGGGCCAGAGTGAAAAACTGTTTTTT; cdr3_aa: CATGAGQSEKLFF
v_call: TRBV28; d_call: TRBD2; j_call: TRBJ2-5; clone_size: .; cdr3_nt: TGTGCCAGCAGTGTCACTAGCGGGGGGGCCGTAGAGACCCAGTACTTC; cdr3_aa: CASSVTSGGAVETQYF
v_call: TRBV20-1; d_call: TRBD1; j_call: TRBJ1-1; clone_size: .; cdr3_nt: TGCAGTGCTAGCCTCAGAGGGACAGTGAACACTGAAGCTTTCTTT; cdr3_aa: CSASLRGTVNTEAFF
v_call: TRBV5-1; d_call: .; j_call: TRBJ1-2; clone_size: .; cdr3_nt: TGCGCCAGCAGCTTGGATCGAAGACCGGGACTGAGGATCCATGGCTACACCTTC; cdr3_aa: CASSLDRRPGLRIHGYTF